This T cell receptor beta chain was documented in a study of T cell changes during pregnancy in multiple sclerosis. The CDR3 totals 17 residues. Germline CDR1 is MNHNS and CDR2 is SASEGT. The V gene end was trimmed by 4 bases and the J gene end by 0 bases; junction bases not matched to a gene: 8. This table comes from immunoSEQ multiplex PCR, and its TCRdb copy is limited to in-frame clones, with some not included. Of roughly 45,000 clones in the sample, roughly nine tenths were seen once. The clonotype originates from a female donor with multiple sclerosis, enrolled in a pregnancy study. Sequenced here: CD4+ T cells from peripheral blood mononuclear cells, sampled in the second trimester of pregnancy. V usage is TRBV6-1 and J usage is TRBJ2-1; TRBD1 matches at 8 bases. The CDR3: CASSGAGGSSSYNEQFF. In nucleotides, the CDR3 is TGTGCCAGCAGTGGCGCAGGGGGCAGCAGCTCCTACAATGAGCAGTTCTTC.